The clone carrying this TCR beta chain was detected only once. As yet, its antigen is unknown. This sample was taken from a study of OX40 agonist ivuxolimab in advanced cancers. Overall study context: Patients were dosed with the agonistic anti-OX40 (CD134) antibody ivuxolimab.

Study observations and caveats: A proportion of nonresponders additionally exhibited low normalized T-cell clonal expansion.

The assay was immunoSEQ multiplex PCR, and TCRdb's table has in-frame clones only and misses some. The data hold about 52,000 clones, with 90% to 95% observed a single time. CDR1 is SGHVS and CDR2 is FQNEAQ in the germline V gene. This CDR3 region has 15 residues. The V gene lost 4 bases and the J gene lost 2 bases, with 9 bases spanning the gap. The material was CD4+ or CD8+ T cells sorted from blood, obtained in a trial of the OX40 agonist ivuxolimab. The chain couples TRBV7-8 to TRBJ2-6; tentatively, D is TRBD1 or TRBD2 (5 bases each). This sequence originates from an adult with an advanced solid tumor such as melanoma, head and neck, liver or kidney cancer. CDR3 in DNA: TGTGCCAGCAGCTCCTTGGGGGCTGGGGCCAACGTCCTGACTTTC. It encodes CASSSLGAGANVLTF.